Listed below are T cell receptor beta chains from one sample, sequenced in a study of OX40 agonist ivuxolimab in advanced cancers. Sequencing used immunoSEQ multiplex PCR; TCRdb keeps in-frame clones, though not all of them. The sample includes roughly 90,000 clones, 75% to 95% of them seen just once. The sequencing used CD4+ or CD8+ T cells sorted from blood, collected in a trial of the OX40 agonist ivuxolimab. The receptors come from an adult with an advanced solid tumor such as melanoma, head and neck, liver or kidney cancer. CDR3s include the opening cysteine and the closing phenylalanine or tryptophan.

v_call	j_call	cdr3_aa
TRBV5-6	TRBJ2-1	CASSRIVLNEQFF
TRBV5-1	TRBJ2-3	CASSLGFGTDTQYF
TRBV5-4	TRBJ2-7	CASSLVGGPIHEQYF
TRBV11-3	TRBJ1-1	CATRDRRVTEAFF
TRBV10-3	TRBJ1-1	CAIKQGGTEAFF
TRBV2	TRBJ2-2	CASKGTFIGGELFF
TRBV7-6	TRBJ2-3	CASSRGLSGSTDTQYF
TRBV7-9	TRBJ1-6	CASSFGQGHNSPLHF
TRBV27	TRBJ2-5	CASSPRTSGSAETQYF
TRBV10-3	TRBJ1-5	CAISEQGQNQPQHF
TRBV7-8	TRBJ2-7	CASRGPGAQGTTYEQYF
TRBV12-5	TRBJ2-1	CASGLLTGAGEQFF
TRBV7-6	TRBJ2-3	CASSLLGGTDTQYF
TRBV25-1	TRBJ2-7	CASSGLAGEEQYF
TRBV13	TRBJ2-5	CASSFTGGWRLAGVRKETQYF
TRBV7-3	TRBJ2-6	CASSLWGSGANVLTF
TRBV27	TRBJ2-1	CASFSAGGFNEQFF
TRBV28	TRBJ2-1	CASSLATYNEQFF
TRBV15	TRBJ2-7	CATSRAGQIYEQYF
TRBV27	TRBJ2-7	CASLPGQGSYEQYF
TRBV7-9	TRBJ1-5	CASSLVGGEPQHF
TRBV7-9	TRBJ2-1	CASSLALAEYYNEQFF
TRBV28	TRBJ1-1	CASSPIFDRGMNTEAFF
TRBV7-3	TRBJ2-5	CASSLLAGQETQYF
TRBV7-2	TRBJ1-3	CASSLSSGFSGNTIYF
TRBV6-5	TRBJ2-5	CASSYSWQSEETQYF
TRBV6-5	TRBJ2-3	CASRGATDTQYF
TRBV7-2	TRBJ2-2	CASSLRDRRRGELFF
TRBV6-1	TRBJ1-1	CASTWTENTEAFF
TRBV27	TRBJ2-7	CASSPRQGATYEQYF
TRBV19	TRBJ1-2	CASSTGTGPVYGYTF
TRBV5-4	TRBJ1-1	CASSFGGGDTEAFF
TRBV6-1	TRBJ1-2	CASVTGNYGYTF
TRBV16	TRBJ1-5	CASSQGNNQPQHF
TRBV19	TRBJ2-1	CASSLASGYNEQFF
TRBV27	TRBJ2-1	CASNPGLAGVEFF
TRBV9	TRBJ2-5	CASSPRYGGRAGETQYF
TRBV25-1	TRBJ2-7	CASSQSAPGEQYF
TRBV11-2	TRBJ1-3	CASSLAQLLSGNTIYF
TRBV28	TRBJ2-1	CASSLGGWRGYNEQFF
TRBV9	TRBJ2-2	CASSVGGNTGELFF
TRBV9	TRBJ1-1	CASSPRQGNTEAFF
TRBV27	TRBJ2-3	CASSTTVVDTQYF
TRBV9	TRBJ2-1	CASSVMDSGANEQFF
TRBV5-6	TRBJ1-6	CASSFSGHNSPLHF
TRBV9	TRBJ1-3	CASSVGGAYSGNTIYF
TRBV4-1	TRBJ2-1	CASSLRQYNEQFF
TRBV10-2	TRBJ2-5	CASSERTQETQYF